These T cell receptor beta chains were read from a single sample in a study of blood T cell repertoires in COVID-19. The protocol was immunoSEQ multiplex PCR, while the TCRdb copy is restricted to in-frame clones and leaves out a portion. In the table there are approximately 240,000 clones, 83% of which are singletons. Sequencing was carried out using peripheral blood. These receptors were collected from a human donor in a cohort sampled during active COVID-19. Both conserved end residues are part of each CDR3. Each record gives: V gene, D gene, J gene, clone size, CDR3 protein, CDR3 DNA. D genes are given only for firm matches. A clone size is listed for some rows: how often the clone was seen (once, few, many), or a class if it is expanded.

v_call: TRBV2
d_call: TRBD1
j_call: TRBJ2-4
clone_size: .
cdr3_aa: CASDGQGMANIQYF
cdr3_nt: TGTGCCAGCGATGGACAGGGAATGGCAAACATTCAGTACTTC

v_call: TRBV2
d_call: .
j_call: TRBJ1-2
clone_size: once
cdr3_aa: CASSGGTQFHTF
cdr3_nt: TGTGCCAGCAGTGGCGGGACCCAGTTTCACACCTTC

v_call: TRBV5-1
d_call: .
j_call: TRBJ1-2
clone_size: .
cdr3_aa: CASSLEAGSNYGYTF
cdr3_nt: TGCGCCAGCAGCTTGGAGGCAGGATCAAACTATGGCTACACCTTC

v_call: TRBV28
d_call: TRBD2
j_call: TRBJ2-3
clone_size: once
cdr3_aa: CASSLAGEVDTQYF
cdr3_nt: TGTGCCAGCAGTTTGGCGGGAGAGGTAGATACGCAGTATTTT

v_call: TRBV21-1
d_call: .
j_call: TRBJ2-1
clone_size: .
cdr3_aa: CASDRGQIVDGCEQFF
cdr3_nt: TGTGCCAGTGACAGGGGGCAGATTGTTGATGGGTGTGAGCAGTTCTTC

v_call: TRBV4-2
d_call: .
j_call: TRBJ2-3
clone_size: .
cdr3_aa: CASSQEFRAEGDTQYF
cdr3_nt: TGTGCCAGCAGCCAAGAGTTCCGGGCAGAGGGAGATACGCAGTATTTT

v_call: TRBV28
d_call: TRBD2
j_call: TRBJ2-7
clone_size: .
cdr3_aa: CASSPAGGIGSYEQYF
cdr3_nt: TGTGCCAGCAGTCCCGCGGGGGGAATCGGATCCTACGAGCAGTACTTC

v_call: TRBV7-9
d_call: .
j_call: TRBJ1-2
clone_size: many
cdr3_aa: CASSSAGGFWGYTF
cdr3_nt: TGTGCCAGCAGCTCAGCCGGCGGGTTTTGGGGCTACACCTTC

v_call: TRBV5-8
d_call: .
j_call: TRBJ1-1
clone_size: .
cdr3_aa: CASSIRTANTEAFF
cdr3_nt: TGTGCCAGCAGCATTAGGACAGCGAACACTGAAGCTTTCTTT

v_call: TRBV6-5
d_call: .
j_call: TRBJ1-2
clone_size: few
cdr3_aa: CASRAGGRDGYTF
cdr3_nt: TGTGCCAGCAGGGCGGGGGGCCGAGATGGCTACACCTTC

v_call: TRBV28
d_call: .
j_call: TRBJ1-1
clone_size: .
cdr3_aa: CASTRTSTEAFF
cdr3_nt: TGTGCCAGCACCCGGACAAGCACTGAAGCTTTCTTT

v_call: TRBV6-1
d_call: .
j_call: TRBJ2-5
clone_size: .
cdr3_aa: CASSEAQGIQETQYF
cdr3_nt: TGTGCCAGCAGTGAAGCGCAGGGGATCCAAGAGACCCAGTACTTC

v_call: TRBV7-8
d_call: .
j_call: TRBJ1-2
clone_size: .
cdr3_aa: CASSLGTASYGYTF
cdr3_nt: TGTGCCAGCAGCTTAGGGACAGCCAGCTATGGCTACACCTTC

v_call: TRBV24-1
d_call: TRBD2
j_call: TRBJ2-3
clone_size: .
cdr3_aa: CATSDSGRATDTQYF
cdr3_nt: TGTGCCACCAGTGACAGCGGGAGGGCCACAGATACGCAGTATTTT

v_call: TRBV2
d_call: TRBD2
j_call: TRBJ2-3
clone_size: .
cdr3_aa: CASSGQGLALTDTQYF
cdr3_nt: TGTGCCAGCAGTGGTCAGGGACTAGCCCTCACAGATACGCAGTATTTT

v_call: TRBV23-1
d_call: TRBD1
j_call: TRBJ1-2
clone_size: .
cdr3_aa: CASSYDRAGLYGYTF
cdr3_nt: TGCGCCAGCAGCTACGACAGGGCTGGATTATATGGCTACACCTTC

v_call: TRBV19
d_call: TRBD2
j_call: TRBJ2-7
clone_size: few
cdr3_aa: CASSVLAGGTYEQYF
cdr3_nt: TGTGCCAGTAGTGTTCTAGCGGGAGGAACCTACGAGCAGTACTTC

v_call: TRBV6-5
d_call: TRBD1
j_call: TRBJ2-7
clone_size: .
cdr3_aa: CASRTGMGYYEQYF
cdr3_nt: TGTGCCAGCAGGACAGGGATGGGATACTACGAGCAGTACTTC

v_call: TRBV11-2
d_call: .
j_call: TRBJ1-1
clone_size: .
cdr3_aa: CASSSVTGEAFF
cdr3_nt: TGTGCCAGCAGCTCCGTGACGGGGGAAGCTTTCTTT

v_call: TRBV3-1/TRBV3-2
d_call: TRBD1
j_call: TRBJ2-7
clone_size: once
cdr3_aa: CASSPSRGQGHEQYF
cdr3_nt: TGTGCCAGCAGCCCGTCTCGGGGACAGGGCCACGAGCAGTACTTC

v_call: TRBV20-1
d_call: .
j_call: TRBJ2-7
clone_size: once
cdr3_aa: CSASQPQGDEQYF
cdr3_nt: TGCAGTGCTAGTCAACCCCAAGGGGACGAGCAGTACTTC

v_call: TRBV24-1
d_call: .
j_call: TRBJ2-3
clone_size: .
cdr3_aa: CATSDGTSTDTQYF
cdr3_nt: TGTGCCACCAGTGATGGGACTAGCACAGATACGCAGTATTTT

v_call: TRBV9
d_call: TRBD1
j_call: TRBJ2-3
clone_size: .
cdr3_aa: CASSAGTGNRDTQYF
cdr3_nt: TGTGCCAGCAGCGCCGGGACAGGGAATAGAGATACGCAGTATTTT

v_call: TRBV3-1/TRBV3-2
d_call: .
j_call: TRBJ1-1
clone_size: .
cdr3_aa: CASSSQGSMNTEAFF
cdr3_nt: TGTGCCAGCAGTTCGCAGGGGTCCATGAACACTGAAGCTTTCTTT

v_call: TRBV11-3
d_call: .
j_call: TRBJ1-1
clone_size: .
cdr3_aa: CASTLVRTVNTEAFF
cdr3_nt: TGTGCCAGCACCCTAGTCCGGACAGTGAACACTGAAGCTTTCTTT

v_call: TRBV27
d_call: .
j_call: TRBJ2-5
clone_size: .
cdr3_aa: CASSADSSQETQYF
cdr3_nt: TGTGCCAGCAGTGCAGACAGTTCCCAAGAGACCCAGTACTTC

v_call: TRBV24-1
d_call: TRBD1
j_call: TRBJ1-4
clone_size: .
cdr3_aa: CATSERTGAGEKLFF
cdr3_nt: TGTGCCACCAGTGAACGGACAGGGGCGGGTGAAAAACTGTTTTTT

v_call: TRBV6-6
d_call: TRBD1
j_call: TRBJ1-2
clone_size: .
cdr3_aa: CASSPGQGNGYTF
cdr3_nt: TGTGCCAGCAGCCCCGGACAGGGTAACGGCTACACCTTC

v_call: TRBV5-1
d_call: .
j_call: TRBJ2-7
clone_size: .
cdr3_aa: CASSLSQIPYEQYF
cdr3_nt: TGCGCCAGCAGCTTGAGTCAGATACCCTACGAGCAGTACTTC

v_call: TRBV29-1
d_call: TRBD1
j_call: TRBJ2-7
clone_size: .
cdr3_aa: CSVLPGQGSYEQYF
cdr3_nt: TGCAGCGTTCTACCGGGACAGGGCTCCTACGAGCAGTACTTC

v_call: TRBV11-2
d_call: .
j_call: TRBJ1-1
clone_size: .
cdr3_aa: CASSSFRNTEAFF
cdr3_nt: TGTGCCAGCAGCTCGTTCAGGAACACTGAAGCTTTCTTT

v_call: TRBV7-2
d_call: TRBD1
j_call: TRBJ1-1
clone_size: .
cdr3_aa: CASSFGQVNTEAFF
cdr3_nt: TGTGCCAGCAGCTTTGGACAGGTGAACACTGAAGCTTTCTTT

v_call: TRBV24-1
d_call: TRBD1
j_call: TRBJ1-5
clone_size: .
cdr3_aa: CATSDADRSNQPQHF
cdr3_nt: TGTGCCACCAGTGATGCGGACAGGTCCAATCAGCCCCAGCATTTT

v_call: TRBV10-3
d_call: TRBD1
j_call: TRBJ1-1
clone_size: .
cdr3_aa: CAISIDRGNTEAFF
cdr3_nt: TGTGCCATCAGTATAGACAGGGGGAACACTGAAGCTTTCTTT

v_call: TRBV27
d_call: .
j_call: TRBJ1-4
clone_size: .
cdr3_aa: CASSLDRDSNAEKLFF
cdr3_nt: TGTGCCAGCAGTCTTGACAGAGACTCTAATGCCGAAAAACTGTTTTTT

v_call: TRBV6-5
d_call: .
j_call: TRBJ1-5
clone_size: few
cdr3_aa: CASSPQTGYQPQHF
cdr3_nt: TGTGCCAGCAGTCCCCAGACAGGCTATCAGCCCCAGCATTTT

v_call: TRBV7-9
d_call: TRBD2
j_call: TRBJ2-1
clone_size: .
cdr3_aa: CASSLARGSGREDNEQFF
cdr3_nt: TGTGCCAGCAGCTTAGCGCGGGGTAGCGGGAGGGAAGACAATGAGCAGTTCTTC

v_call: TRBV6-1
d_call: TRBD1
j_call: TRBJ2-3
clone_size: .
cdr3_aa: CASSDRGKDTQYF
cdr3_nt: TGTGCCAGCAGTGACAGGGGGAAAGATACGCAGTATTTT

v_call: TRBV12-5
d_call: .
j_call: TRBJ1-6
clone_size: .
cdr3_aa: CASGLVLGGSNSPLHF
cdr3_nt: TGTGCTAGTGGTTTGGTACTAGGGGGTAGTAATTCACCCCTCCACTTT

v_call: TRBV5-1
d_call: .
j_call: TRBJ1-1
clone_size: .
cdr3_aa: CASRLGGNEAFF
cdr3_nt: TGCGCCAGCAGGCTGGGGGGAAATGAAGCTTTCTTT

v_call: TRBV19
d_call: .
j_call: TRBJ1-3
clone_size: .
cdr3_aa: CASQTVVSSGNTIYF
cdr3_nt: TGTGCCAGCCAAACCGTGGTTAGCTCTGGAAACACCATATATTTT

v_call: TRBV19
d_call: .
j_call: TRBJ2-7
clone_size: .
cdr3_aa: CASSIGGGYEQYF
cdr3_nt: TGTGCCAGTAGTATAGGAGGGGGCTACGAGCAGTACTTC

v_call: TRBV30
d_call: TRBD1
j_call: TRBJ1-4
clone_size: .
cdr3_aa: CAWRVTGGNEKLFF
cdr3_nt: TGTGCCTGGAGGGTGACAGGGGGTAATGAAAAACTGTTTTTT

v_call: TRBV19
d_call: TRBD1
j_call: TRBJ1-5
clone_size: few
cdr3_aa: CASSIGTGNQPQHF
cdr3_nt: TGTGCCAGTAGTATAGGGACAGGGAATCAGCCCCAGCATTTT

v_call: TRBV30
d_call: TRBD1
j_call: TRBJ2-1
clone_size: .
cdr3_aa: CAWRGRDRYRDEQFF
cdr3_nt: TGTGCCTGGAGGGGGCGGGACAGGTACAGGGATGAGCAGTTCTTC

v_call: TRBV3-1/TRBV3-2
d_call: .
j_call: TRBJ2-1
clone_size: .
cdr3_aa: CASSQDPGSSYNEQFF
cdr3_nt: TGTGCCAGCAGCCAAGATCCGGGGAGCTCCTACAATGAGCAGTTCTTC

v_call: TRBV9
d_call: .
j_call: TRBJ2-5
clone_size: .
cdr3_aa: CASSVGAGGMETQYF
cdr3_nt: TGTGCCAGCAGCGTAGGGGCCGGGGGAATGGAGACCCAGTACTTC

v_call: TRBV18
d_call: .
j_call: TRBJ2-3
clone_size: once
cdr3_aa: CASSPLAARDTQYF
cdr3_nt: TGTGCCAGCTCACCACTCGCGGCACGCGATACGCAGTATTTT